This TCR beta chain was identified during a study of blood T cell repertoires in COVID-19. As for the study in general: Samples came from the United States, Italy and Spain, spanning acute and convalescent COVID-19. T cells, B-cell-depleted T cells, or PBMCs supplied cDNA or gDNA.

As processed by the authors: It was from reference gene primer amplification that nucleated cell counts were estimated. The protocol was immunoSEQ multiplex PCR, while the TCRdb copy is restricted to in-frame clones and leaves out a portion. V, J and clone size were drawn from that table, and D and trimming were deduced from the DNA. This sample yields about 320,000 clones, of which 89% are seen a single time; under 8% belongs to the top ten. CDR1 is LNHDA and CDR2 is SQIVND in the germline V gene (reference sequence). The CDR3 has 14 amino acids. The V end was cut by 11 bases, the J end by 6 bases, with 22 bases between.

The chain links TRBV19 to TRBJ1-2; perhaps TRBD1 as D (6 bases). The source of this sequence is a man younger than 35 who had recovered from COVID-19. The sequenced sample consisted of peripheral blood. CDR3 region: CASDMAGGAHGYTF. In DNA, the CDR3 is TGTGCCTCGGATATGGCGGGGGGCGCCCATGGCTACACCTTC.